This entry concerns a single TCR beta chain. The data were taken from a study of blood T cell repertoires in COVID-19. Study in general: Some COVID-19 samples were acute and others convalescent; all came from the United States, Italy and Spain. The analysed material was cDNA or gDNA that came from T cells, B-cell-depleted T cells, or PBMCs.

CDR3 length: 13 amino acids. Germline V lookup: CDR1 LNHDA, CDR2 SQIVND (reference sequence). Trimming removed 6 bases from V and 4 bases from J; junction bases left unmatched: 3. In the authors' workflow: Reference gene primer amplification yielded estimated nucleated cell counts. Here immunoSEQ multiplex PCR was the method, and the copy in TCRdb shows in-frame clones only, minus some. V, J and clone size are taken as reported in that table, and D and trimming were inferred from the DNA itself. Among 210,000 or so clones listed, about nine tenths were seen once. The V call is TRBV19, the J call TRBJ1-5; 7 positions agree with TRBD1. Sequencing used peripheral blood. This receptor was identified in a man over 45 with acute or convalescent COVID-19. In DNA form, the CDR3 reads TGTGCCAGTAGGGGCAGGGGGAATCAGCCCCAGCATTTT. This codes for CASRGRGNQPQHF.